The present entry profiles one T cell receptor beta chain with its context. Seattle researchers signed up patients amid active infection and tracked them longitudinally. Germline values: CDR1 MNHNY, CDR2 SVGAGI (reference sequence). The ends lost 10 bases at V and 4 bases at J; junction bases unmatched: 7. This CDR3 is built from 13 residues. The protocol was immunoSEQ multiplex PCR, while the TCRdb copy is restricted to in-frame clones and leaves out a portion. The data contain roughly 340,000 clones, 89% of them singletons. These data belong to a study of blood T cell repertoires in COVID-19. The overall study: Nucleic acid was either cDNA or gDNA, and it came from T cells, B-cell-depleted T cells, or PBMCs.

This receptor was identified in a woman in her twenties or thirties with COVID-19, enrolled during active disease. The chain has TRBV6-6 and TRBJ2-7; TRBD1 matches 10 bases. The sample comprised peripheral blood. The CDR3, as DNA: TGTGCCATCGCTCCGGGACAGGGGTACGAGCAGTACTTC. Amino acids: CAIAPGQGYEQYF.